The clone carrying this TCR beta chain has only one observation. The assay was immunoSEQ multiplex PCR, and TCRdb's table has in-frame clones only and misses some. The repertoire has 40,000 to 50,000 clones, 90% of them found once; the top ten carry roughly 0.7%. This specimen comes from a study of T cell changes during pregnancy in multiple sclerosis. The CDR3 spans 15 residues. Germline-derived CDR1 and CDR2 are SGHRS and YFSETQ. Losses at the gene ends were 2 bases for V and 2 bases for J; bases not matched to a gene: 4. This specimen was CD4+ T cells from peripheral blood mononuclear cells, taken before pregnancy. This TCR derives from a female donor with multiple sclerosis, enrolled in a pregnancy study. This rearrangement joins TRBV5-1 to TRBJ2-3; 8 bases agree with TRBD2. In DNA form, the CDR3 reads TGCGCCAGCAGCTTTCCGGGAGGGCCCACAGATACGCAGTATTTT. It is translated as CASSFPGGPTDTQYF.